Listed below are T cell receptor beta chains from one sample, sequenced in a study of beta chain features in type 1 diabetes. TCRdb's table, derived via immunoSEQ multiplex PCR, lists solely in-frame clones and lacks some. The table lists about 40,000 clones, over 45% of them singletons. Source material: central memory CD4+ T cells from blood. The receptor source for this set is a woman aged 18-29 years in good health. The CDR3 runs from the conserved cysteine through the conserved F or W. D genes are given only for firm matches. A row's size may be missing; if present it is once, few, many or a size class.

j_call | d_call | v_call | clone_size | cdr3_aa | cdr3_nt
TRBJ2-2 | - | TRBV18 | - | CASSPSGHLTGELFF | TGTGCCAGCTCACCATCGGGACACCTCACCGGGGAGCTGTTTTTT
TRBJ2-7 | TRBD2 | TRBV4-1 | - | CASSPGLAGARISYEQYF | TGCGCCAGCAGTCCGGGACTAGCGGGAGCTCGCATCTCCTACGAGCAGTACTTC
TRBJ2-3 | - | TRBV11-1 | few | CASSFDRTRGDTQYF | TGTGCCAGCAGCTTTGACAGGACGCGGGGGGATACGCAGTATTTT
TRBJ2-6 | - | TRBV5-8 | - | CASSARGSGANVLTF | TGTGCCAGCAGCGCTAGAGGCTCTGGGGCCAACGTCCTGACTTTC
TRBJ2-1 | - | TRBV28 | - | CATERGGNNEQFF | TGTGCCACCGAGCGCGGAGGGAACAATGAGCAGTTCTTC
TRBJ2-1 | - | TRBV5-5 | - | CASSLGLGQQFF | TGTGCCAGCAGCTTGGGACTAGGACAGCAGTTCTTC
TRBJ1-1 | - | TRBV21-1 | - | CASSQAMNTEAFF | TGTGCCAGCAGTCAGGCCATGAACACTGAGGCTTTCTTT
TRBJ1-1 | - | TRBV19 | - | CASTPPGVVPEAFF | TGTGCCAGTACCCCCCCCGGGGTTGTCCCTGAAGCTTTCTTT
TRBJ2-1 | TRBD1 | TRBV5-1 | - | CASRNPGQGAGNEQFF | TGCGCCAGCAGGAACCCGGGACAGGGGGCCGGCAATGAGCAGTTCTTC
TRBJ2-1 | TRBD2 | TRBV10-3 | - | CAIRDGTSGNNEQFF | TGTGCCATCAGAGACGGGACTAGCGGAAACAATGAGCAGTTCTTC
TRBJ1-1 | TRBD1 | TRBV30 | few | CAWSRQGVGTEAFF | TGTGCCTGGAGCCGACAGGGGGTTGGCACTGAAGCTTTCTTT
TRBJ1-6 | - | TRBV30 | - | CAWSVGQGDSPLHF | TGTGCCTGGAGTGTCGGGCAGGGTGATTCACCCCTCCACTTT
TRBJ2-7 | - | TRBV19 | few | CASSRRAGTYEQYF | TGTGCCAGTAGTAGAAGGGCGGGAACTTACGAGCAGTACTTC
TRBJ1-1 | TRBD1 | TRBV18 | few | CASSPRDRVNTEAFF | TGTGCCAGCTCACCACGGGACAGGGTGAACACTGAAGCTTTCTTT
TRBJ1-1 | TRBD1 | TRBV2 | few | CASRTLGQGGTEAFF | TGTGCCAGCAGGACCCTCGGACAGGGAGGGACTGAAGCTTTCTTT
TRBJ2-7 | TRBD1 | TRBV6-1 | few | CASSEWDRVYEQYF | TGTGCCAGCAGTGAATGGGACAGGGTCTACGAGCAGTACTTC
TRBJ2-7 | TRBD1 | TRBV7-3 | - | CASSLAGTGYEQYF | TGTGCCAGCAGCTTAGCGGGGACAGGATACGAGCAGTACTTC
TRBJ2-7 | TRBD1 | TRBV2 | - | CASRPGQVAYEQYF | TGTGCCAGCAGGCCGGGACAGGTGGCCTACGAGCAGTACTTC
TRBJ2-3 | - | TRBV11-2 | - | CASKSGKKDTDTQYF | TGTGCCAGCAAATCGGGGAAAAAAGACACAGATACGCAGTATTTT
TRBJ2-3 | TRBD2 | TRBV19 | few | CASSARASGPTDTQYF | TGTGCCAGTAGCGCGCGGGCTAGCGGACCCACAGATACGCAGTATTTT
TRBJ2-7 | - | TRBV30 | few | CAWIGGDSPYEQYF | TGTGCCTGGATTGGAGGGGACTCCCCCTACGAGCAGTACTTC
TRBJ1-2 | - | TRBV28 | - | CASSSARAGSYGYTF | TGTGCCAGCAGTTCCGCTCGCGCGGGATCCTATGGCTACACCTTC
TRBJ1-1 | - | TRBV6-1 | - | CASTLAGGLNTEAFF | TGTGCCAGCACCCTGGCGGGGGGATTGAACACTGAAGCTTTCTTT
TRBJ2-7 | - | TRBV5-6 | few | CASSSVRQTYEQYF | TGTGCCAGCAGCTCCGTAAGACAGACCTACGAGCAGTACTTC
TRBJ2-1 | TRBD1 | TRBV11-3 | - | CASSQGVEQFF | TGTGCCAGCAGCCAGGGGGTAGAGCAGTTCTTC
TRBJ2-1 | TRBD1 | TRBV4-1 | - | CASSRTLSYRGSSYNEQFF | TGCGCCAGCAGCCGCACTCTCTCTTACAGGGGGTCCTCCTACAATGAGCAGTTCTTC
TRBJ2-1 | - | TRBV11-2 | - | CASSRRGSYNEQFF | TGTGCCAGCAGCCGTCGTGGTAGCTACAATGAGCAGTTCTTC
TRBJ2-1 | - | TRBV20-1 | - | CSATTGYEQFF | TGCAGTGCAACGACAGGCTATGAGCAGTTCTTC
TRBJ2-1 | - | TRBV5-5 | - | CASSTPPSYNEQFF | TGTGCCAGCAGTACTCCCCCCTCCTACAATGAGCAGTTCTTC
TRBJ2-2 | TRBD1 | TRBV30 | - | CAWSDLSQGAGELFF | TGTGCCTGGAGTGACCTGAGTCAGGGGGCCGGGGAGCTGTTTTTT
TRBJ2-1 | TRBD2 | TRBV30 | few | CAWAGGVVSYNEQFF | TGTGCCTGGGCCGGGGGGGTAGTCTCCTACAATGAGCAGTTCTTC
TRBJ2-7 | - | TRBV7-8 | - | CASSYRVSSYEQYF | TGTGCCAGCAGCTACAGGGTTAGCTCCTACGAGCAGTACTTC
TRBJ2-1 | - | TRBV27 | - | CASSLDSSSYNEQFF | TGTGCCAGCAGTCTGGACTCAAGCTCCTACAATGAGCAGTTCTTC